This TCR beta chain was captured by sequencing in a study of shared clonotypes between healthy human individuals. A remark on this clone: Being one base from a much bigger clone, this may be a read error. This CDR3 is also generated by other DNA sequences in the sample.

The CDR3 sequence is 17 residues long. CDR1 is LGHNA and CDR2 is YNFKEQ in the germline V gene. TCRdb's table, derived via immunoSEQ multiplex PCR, lists solely in-frame clones and lacks some. The sample yields over 850,000 clones, roughly 74% seen once. The sample taken for sequencing was memory CD4+ T cells from PBMCs. Subset noted: CD45RA-negative fraction. The source of this sequence is a man aged 18 to 30 in good health. Some clones in this sample may be carry-over from other donors' samples. V usage is TRBV4-2 and J usage is TRBJ2-2, with 10 bases matching TRBD2. The CDR3 DNA sequence: TGTGCCAGCAGCCAAATTGGGCTAGCGGGAGTGGACGGGGAGCTGTTCTTT. Translating it yields CASSQIGLAGVDGELFF.